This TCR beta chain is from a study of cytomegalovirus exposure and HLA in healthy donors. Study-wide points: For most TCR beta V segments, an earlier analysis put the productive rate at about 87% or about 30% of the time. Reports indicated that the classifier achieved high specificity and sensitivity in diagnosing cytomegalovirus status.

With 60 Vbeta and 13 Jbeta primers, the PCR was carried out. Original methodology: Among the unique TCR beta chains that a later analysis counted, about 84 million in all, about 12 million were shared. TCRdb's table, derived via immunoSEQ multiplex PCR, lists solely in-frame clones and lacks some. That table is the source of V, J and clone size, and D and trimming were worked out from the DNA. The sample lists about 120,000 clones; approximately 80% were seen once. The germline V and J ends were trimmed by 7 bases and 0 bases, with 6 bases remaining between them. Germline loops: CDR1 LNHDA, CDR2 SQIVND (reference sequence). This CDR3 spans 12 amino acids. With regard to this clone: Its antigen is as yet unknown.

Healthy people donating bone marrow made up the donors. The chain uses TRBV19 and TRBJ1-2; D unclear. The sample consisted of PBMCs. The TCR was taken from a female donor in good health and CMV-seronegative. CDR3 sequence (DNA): TGTGCCAGTATGGCATCTAACTATGGCTACACCTTC. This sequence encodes CASMASNYGYTF.